This TCR beta chain is drawn from a study of blood T cell repertoires in COVID-19. The repertoire was sequenced with immunoSEQ multiplex PCR; TCRdb's copy has only in-frame clones and lacks some. The sample has a few hundred thousand clones, more than 75% seen once. What the recovered Cohort 3 donors had was two negative PCRs, clearance, or symptom resolution. There are 15 residues in the CDR3. V shed 1 base, J shed 1 base, and the junction held 3 bases outside the gene matches. The germline CDR1 and CDR2 sequences are MNHEY and SVGEGT. The chain employs TRBV6-2 or TRBV6-3 and TRBJ2-7, with 8 nucleotides matching TRBD2. Sequencing was done on a sample of PBMCs or T cells enriched from blood (not recorded which). The clonotype comes from a man aged 25 to 45 who had recovered from COVID-19. This CDR3 reads CASSYYSGTSYEQYF. DNA for the CDR3: TGTGCCAGCAGTTACTATAGCGGGACATCCTACGAGCAGTACTTC.